What follows are 22 T cell receptor beta chains derived from one specimen sequenced in a study of cytomegalovirus exposure and HLA in healthy donors. Libraries were prepared by immunoSEQ multiplex PCR; TCRdb keeps only in-frame clonotypes and omits some of them. Here the sample spans 76,000 or so clones, approximately 95% being singletons. Sequences were obtained from PBMCs. These receptors were obtained from a young woman in good health and CMV-seropositive.

V is TRBV5-1 and J is TRBJ2-7; 13 nucleotides match TRBD2. Germline lookup yields CDR1 SGHRS and CDR2 YFSETQ. After removal of 3 bases from V and 7 bases from J, the junction contained 19 bases not matched to a gene. The CDR3 consists of 19 residues. The CDR3 is CASSSSVRTSGRIVTEQYF. CDR3 DNA sequence: TGCGCCAGCAGCTCCTCCGTAAGGACTAGCGGGAGAATAGTAACTGAGCAGTACTTC.

The chain uses TRBV7-9 and TRBJ2-1; TRBD2 matches 7 bases. Germline lookup yields CDR1 SEHNR and CDR2 FQNEAQ (reference sequence). The ends lost 0 bases at V and 10 bases at J; junction bases unmatched: 15. The CDR3 sequence is 17 residues long. This chain's CDR3 is CASSLAGAGYTYREQFF. The CDR3 DNA reads TGTGCCAGCAGCTTAGCTGGAGCGGGGTACACTTACAGGGAGCAGTTCTTC.

The V call is TRBV4-1, the J call TRBJ2-1; D ambiguous. Germline CDR1 reads MGHRA; CDR2 reads YSYEKL. There are 15 residues in the CDR3. V gave up 4 bases and J gave up 13 bases, with 23 bases separating them. In nucleotides, the CDR3 is TGCGCCAGCAGCCCCCGACACCGCTCAGCAACATTTCAGTTCTTC. It is translated as CASSPRHRSATFQFF.

The chain has TRBV5-1 and TRBJ2-3; 8 nucleotides match TRBD2. The V gene end was trimmed by 0 bases and the J gene end by 2 bases; junction bases not matched to a gene: 5. Germline lookup yields CDR1 SGHRS and CDR2 YFSETQ. The CDR3 consists of 16 residues. The CDR3 nucleotides read TGCGCCAGCAGCTTGGCGGGAGGGATGAACACAGATACGCAGTATTTT. This codes for CASSLAGGMNTDTQYF.

The gene calls are TRBV28 and TRBJ2-1; the D is unclear. The V and J ends lost 7 bases and 6 bases respectively, with 4 bases between them. CDR1 is MDHEN, CDR2 SYDVKM, per germline. The CDR3 is 10 amino acids. The DNA for the CDR3 is TGTGCCAGCACCGGCAATGAGCAGTTCTTC. As protein: CASTGNEQFF.

The J gene is TRBJ1-1, the V gene TRBV19; D gene ambiguous. The CDR3 is 12 residues long. Germline loops: CDR1 LNHDA, CDR2 SQIVND (reference sequence). The V and J ends lost 5 bases and 8 bases respectively, with 12 bases between them. CDR3 DNA sequence: TGTGCCAGTAGTCACCTGTCCGGGGAAGCTTTCTTT. Its translation is CASSHLSGEAFF.

Only one count was recorded for this clone. The chain recombines TRBV7-2 with TRBJ1-2; unclear D gene. CDR3 length: 14 amino acids. With 5 bases removed from V and 3 bases from J, the gap between germline ends came to 13 bases. The germline CDR1 and CDR2 sequences are SGHTA and FQGNSA. The CDR3 spells CASSLPGLHYGYTF. CDR3 sequence (DNA): TGTGCCAGCAGCCTCCCGGGTCTTCACTATGGCTACACCTTC.

The chain carries TRBV7-3 and TRBJ2-2, with 7 bases fitting TRBD2. The CDR3 is 16 residues long. V trimming: 2 bases; J trimming: 0 bases; junction bases outside the gene matches: 3. The germline CDR1 and CDR2 sequences are SGHTA and FQGTGA. The CDR3 loop reads CASSLLGGANTGELFF. The CDR3 DNA follows: TGTGCCAGCAGCTTATTGGGGGGGGCGAACACCGGGGAGCTGTTTTTT. Full variable domain (remainder filled in from reference TRBV7-3 and TRBJ2-2): GAGVSQTPSNKVTEKGKYVELRCDPISGHTALYWYRQSLGQGPEFLIYFQGTGAADDSGLPNDRFFAVRPEGSVSTLKIQRTERGDSAVYLCASSLLGGANTGELFFGEGSRLTVL.

V and J are TRBV27 and TRBJ2-2; no firm D call. This CDR3 is built from 12 residues. Germline V CDR1 and CDR2: MNHEY, SMNVEV (reference sequence). The V end was cut by 4 bases, the J end by 3 bases, with 3 bases between. CDR3 region: CASSSYTGELFF. Written as DNA, the CDR3 is TGTGCCAGCAGTTCCTACACCGGGGAGCTGTTTTTT.

The rearrangement joins TRBV9 to TRBJ2-3; D remains unclear. Germline CDR1 and CDR2: SGDLS and YYNGEE. The ends were cut back, 0 bases at V and 4 bases at J, with 6 bases in the middle. The CDR3 extends over 13 amino acids. This CDR3 reads CASSVATADTQYF. The DNA for the CDR3 is TGTGCCAGCAGCGTAGCTACGGCAGATACGCAGTATTTT.

This chain uses TRBV4-1 with TRBJ1-1, with a possible D match to TRBD1 (5 bases). Trimming shortened V by 4 bases and J by 4 bases, and 7 bases separated the two germline ends. The CDR3 consists of 12 residues. CDR1 and CDR2 from the germline V gene are MGHRA and YSYEKL. The CDR3 nucleotides read TGCGCCAGCAGCCGGGGGGTCACTGAAGCTTTCTTT. It specifies CASSRGVTEAFF.

V gene TRBV21-1 combines with J gene TRBJ1-3. TRBV21-1 is a documented pseudogene. The CDR3 extends over 20 amino acids. CDR3 loop: CASSKRGGPKSITSGNTIYF. CDR3 coding DNA: TGTGCCAGCAGCAAACGGGGGGGGCCCAAATCAATTACCTCTGGAAACACCATATATTTT.

This clone has just one count. V is TRBV7-7 and J is TRBJ1-3; D uncertain. CDR1 and CDR2 from the germline V gene are SSHAT and FNYEAQ (reference sequence). The CDR3 consists of 15 residues. Trimming took 5 bases from V and 1 from J, leaving 12 bases between them. The CDR3 DNA follows: TGTGCCAGCAGCCCCGGTCCCGCATCTGGAAACACCATATATTTT. It specifies CASSPGPASGNTIYF.

The chain carries TRBV27 and TRBJ2-2; unclear D gene. V was cut by 3 bases and J by 3 bases, with 2 bases left in between. The CDR3 sequence is 12 residues long. CDR1 and CDR2 (germline): MNHEY, SMNVEV (reference sequence). Here the CDR3 reads CASSFYTGELFF. The DNA of the CDR3 is TGTGCCAGCAGTTTCTACACCGGGGAGCTGTTTTTT.

The gene calls are TRBV28 and TRBJ1-1; tentatively, D is TRBD1 (5 bases). Looked up from germline, CDR1 is MDHEN and CDR2 is SYDVKM. The CDR3 is 15 residues long. V shed 5 bases and J shed 3 bases, with 16 bases lying between them. This CDR3 reads CASSAFPGIYTEAFF. CDR3 in DNA: TGTGCCAGCAGTGCCTTTCCAGGGATTTACACTGAAGCTTTCTTT.

This chain connects TRBV7-2 to TRBJ1-2; TRBD1 might be the D (6 bases). Per the germline V gene, CDR1 is SGHTA and CDR2 is FQGNSA. Trimming took 4 bases from V and 4 from J, leaving 10 bases between them. The CDR3 sequence is 13 residues long. CDR3: CASSWDMFYGYTF. DNA for the CDR3: TGTGCCAGCAGCTGGGACATGTTCTATGGCTACACCTTC.

This clone was detected only once. V usage is TRBV9 and J usage is TRBJ1-1; D gene uncertain. CDR1 and CDR2 from the germline V gene are SGDLS and YYNGEE. The CDR3 has 16 residues. Trimming removed 3 bases at V and 0 bases at J, with 15 bases between. The CDR3 reads CASSGRAGSVNTEAFF. Here the CDR3 DNA reads TGTGCCAGCAGCGGCCGCGCGGGATCGGTGAACACTGAAGCTTTCTTT.

This clone was picked up a small number of times. CDR3 region: CATSTREAEHEQFF. CDR3 in DNA: TGTGCCACCAGCACGCGGGAGGCTGAGCATGAGCAGTTCTTC. The genes are TRBV15 and TRBJ2-1; 8 bases map to TRBD2. Germline V gene sequence: CDR1 LNHNV, CDR2 YYDKDF (reference sequence). The ends lost 4 bases at V and 8 bases at J; junction bases unmatched: 7. The CDR3 loop spans 14 amino acids.

J is TRBJ2-7 and V is TRBV10-3, with a possible D match to TRBD2 (6 bases). In germline, CDR1 is ENHRY, CDR2 SYGVKD. The CDR3 sequence is 15 residues long. Trimming removed 4 bases at V and 2 bases at J, with 15 bases between. Here the CDR3 reads CAISGTGTGAYEQYF. The CDR3 DNA follows: TGTGCCATCAGTGGGACCGGGACGGGAGCCTACGAGCAGTACTTC.

The V gene is TRBV30, the J gene TRBJ1-1, with TRBD1 as a possible D gene (6 bases). This CDR3 has 12 residues. The germline V gene encodes CDR1 GTSNPN and CDR2 SVGIG (reference sequence). Trimming removed 2 bases from V and 6 bases from J, with 10 bases in between. The CDR3 here is CAWSRRTAEAFF. CDR3 nucleotides: TGTGCCTGGAGTCGCAGGACAGCTGAAGCTTTCTTT.

The chain links TRBV6-5 to TRBJ2-2; tentative D call: TRBD1 (5 bases). The germline gives CDR1 MNHEY, CDR2 SVGAGI. V dropped 0 bases and J dropped 6 bases, with 11 bases sitting between them. This CDR3 is 15 amino acids long. The DNA for the CDR3 is TGTGCCAGCAGTTACTCTCAGGGTTCTGCCGGGGAGCTGTTTTTT. Translating gives CASSYSQGSAGELFF.

The chain couples TRBV11-2 to TRBJ2-3; 7 bases agree with TRBD2. J was trimmed by 5 bases and V by 1 base; bases with no gene match: 9. The germline CDR1 and CDR2 sequences are SGHAT and FQNNGV. The CDR3 covers 16 residues. The DNA of the CDR3 is TGTGCCAGCAGCTTAGCACTAGCGCGCCAGGGAGATACGCAGTATTTT. Translated: CASSLALARQGDTQYF.